Following are 18 T cell receptor beta chains from one sample sequenced in a study of blood T cell repertoires in COVID-19. Generated by immunoSEQ multiplex PCR, the TCRdb table keeps only in-frame clones and is missing some. Here the sample spans some 55,000 clones, 77% being singletons. Input material: peripheral blood. The receptors were sampled from a man aged 70-80 years with active or convalescent COVID-19.

The chain carries TRBV10-3 and TRBJ1-2; perhaps TRBD1 as D (5 bases). Germline V gene data show CDR1 as ENHRY and CDR2 as SYGVKD. The V end was cut by 3 bases, the J end by 3 bases, with 20 bases between. The CDR3 length is 17 residues. Here the CDR3 reads CAISDEDTIIPHYGYTF. As DNA, the CDR3 is TGTGCCATCAGTGATGAGGACACGATAATCCCCCACTATGGCTACACCTTC.

This clone was seen only a few times. The V and J genes are TRBV11-2 and TRBJ1-2, with D hard to call. V dropped 1 base and J dropped 4 bases, with 10 bases sitting between them. The CDR3 is made up of 14 amino acids. Germline CDR1 is SGHAT and CDR2 is FQNNGV. For the CDR3, the DNA is TGTGCCAGCAGCTTAGGAGGCCAAGCCTATGGCTACACCTTC. Its translation is CASSLGGQAYGYTF.

This clone has just a few counts. The J gene is TRBJ1-5, the V gene TRBV5-5; 9 positions agree with TRBD1. V was pared by 2 bases and J by 6 bases, with 6 bases of the junction left unmatched. Germline V gives CDR1 SGHKS, CDR2 YYEKEE (reference sequence). The CDR3 consists of 15 residues. The CDR3 loop reads CASSFGTGNSQPQHF. Written as DNA, the CDR3 is TGTGCCAGCAGCTTCGGGACAGGGAATAGTCAGCCCCAGCATTTT.

V is TRBV6-2 or TRBV6-3 and J is TRBJ2-3; 9 bases line up with TRBD1. V dropped 6 bases and J dropped 2; count of bases not matched to a gene: 12. The CDR3 has 17 residues. Per germline, CDR1 MNHEY and CDR2 SVGEGT. This CDR3 is CASSPWTGDWATDTQYF. Written as DNA, the CDR3 is TGTGCCAGCAGCCCTTGGACAGGGGACTGGGCCACAGATACGCAGTATTTT.

The gene calls are TRBV7-9 and TRBJ2-1, with D perhaps TRBD1 (5 bases). Germline CDR1 and CDR2: SEHNR and FQNEAQ (reference sequence). V lost 5 bases and J 6 bases, leaving 20 bases between the germline ends. This CDR3 is built from 16 residues. The CDR3 sequence: CASSPTTPGPLNEQFF. CDR3 nucleotides: TGTGCCAGCAGCCCCACAACCCCAGGGCCACTCAATGAGCAGTTCTTC.

The chain uses TRBV6-2 or TRBV6-3 and TRBJ2-5; D perhaps matches TRBD1 (6 bases). The CDR3 extends over 15 amino acids. Trimming shortened V by 0 bases and J by 5 bases, and 13 bases separated the two germline ends. Germline lookup yields CDR1 MNHEY and CDR2 SVGEGT. CDR3 sequence reads: CASSYSGRGWETQYF. CDR3 bases: TGTGCCAGCAGTTACTCGGGCAGGGGTTGGGAGACCCAGTACTTC.

The chain couples TRBV2 to TRBJ2-2; possibly TRBD2 for D (6 bases). The CDR3 totals 13 residues. Germline CDR1 SNHLY, CDR2 FYNNEI. V was shortened by 6 bases and J by 4 bases, with 9 bases between the two germline ends. CDR3 sequence reads: CASRGGGTGELFF. In nucleotides, the CDR3 is TGTGCCAGCAGGGGGGGAGGCACCGGGGAGCTGTTTTTT.

The chain recombines TRBV5-6 with TRBJ1-1; TRBD1 matches 10 bases. The CDR3 is 14 residues long. The V segment lost 3 bases and the J segment 4 bases; nucleotides outside the gene matches: 3. Germline V gives CDR1 SGHDT, CDR2 YYEEEE. The CDR3: CASSWDRGVTEAFF. In DNA form, the CDR3 reads TGTGCCAGCAGCTGGGACAGGGGAGTCACTGAAGCTTTCTTT.

In this sample, this clone turned up once. The chain carries TRBV12-3 or TRBV12-4 and TRBJ2-3; possible D gene TRBD1, 6 bases. V lost 3 bases to trimming and J lost 6 bases, with 10 bases between them. The CDR3 is 13 residues long. In DNA form, the CDR3 reads TGTGCCAGCAGTTTGGGACAAAGGGATACGCAGTATTTT. It yields the protein CASSLGQRDTQYF.

There are a few counts of this clone. The chain has TRBV6-6 and TRBJ2-5; 8 bases are a match to TRBD2. The germline V gene has CDR1 MNHNY and CDR2 SVGAGI (reference sequence). The CDR3 has 15 residues. The ends lost 2 bases at V and 5 bases at J; junction bases unmatched: 7. The CDR3 spells CASSYDGRARETQYF. The CDR3 coding sequence is TGTGCCAGCAGTTACGACGGGAGGGCCCGGGAGACCCAGTACTTC.

This clone was recorded many times. The chain is built from TRBV11-2 and TRBJ1-1, with D unclear. The germline V gene has CDR1 SGHAT and CDR2 FQNNGV. V gave up 5 bases and J gave up 0 bases, with 7 bases separating them. This CDR3 contains 13 residues. As DNA, the CDR3 is TGTGCCAGCAGCGCACAGATGAACACTGAAGCTTTCTTT. Its translation is CASSAQMNTEAFF.

A single count supports this clone. The chain carries TRBV3-1 (or the pseudogene TRBV3-2) and TRBJ2-4, with 7 bases identical to TRBD1. Looked up from germline, CDR1 is LGHDT and CDR2 is YNNKEL (reference sequence). J was trimmed by 4 bases and V by 0 bases; bases with no gene match: 3. CDR3 length equals 15 residues. The CDR3 protein is CASSQEGTEKNIQYF. DNA for the CDR3: TGTGCCAGCAGCCAAGAGGGGACAGAAAAAAACATTCAGTACTTC.

V usage is TRBV4-1 and J usage is TRBJ2-3; 12 bases match TRBD2. The J segment lost 4 bases and the V segment lost 4 bases, leaving 9 bases of the junction unmatched. Germline-derived CDR1 and CDR2 are MGHRA and YSYEKL. The CDR3 length is 17 residues. As DNA, the CDR3 is TGCGCCAGCAGCCGCTCCCCGGCTAGCGGGGGGGCAGATACGCAGTATTTT. This translates into CASSRSPASGGADTQYF.

V gene TRBV19 combines with J gene TRBJ2-1; 8 bases align to TRBD2. Germline V CDR1 and CDR2: LNHDA, SQIVND (reference sequence). The CDR3 is 16 amino acids. Trimming at V came to 5 bases and at J to 8 bases, leaving 14 bases not matched to a gene. CDR3 sequence: CASSGGGSGRGDEQFF. The CDR3 DNA is TGTGCCAGTAGTGGGGGTGGGAGCGGGAGAGGCGATGAGCAGTTCTTC.

This clone has just a few counts. The V gene is TRBV12-3 or TRBV12-4, the J gene TRBJ2-7; the D gene is possibly TRBD1 (6 bases). Trimming removed 7 bases at V and 2 bases at J, with 12 bases between. The CDR3 has 13 residues. Written as DNA, the CDR3 is TGTGCCAGCAAGCCCCCAGGGGCCTACGAGCAGTACTTC. Translating it yields CASKPPGAYEQYF.

This clone was seen a handful of times. The chain carries TRBV10-3 and TRBJ1-1; D gene uncertain. The germline V gene has CDR1 ENHRY and CDR2 SYGVKD. Between the trimmed V and J ends, which lost 3 bases and 5 bases, there was a span of 10 bases. The CDR3 spans 13 residues. The CDR3 DNA is TGTGCCATCAGTGAAGGACTGAGGACTGAAGCTTTCTTT. Translating gives CAISEGLRTEAFF.

This clone was found many times. J is TRBJ2-1 and V is TRBV11-1, with 10 bases lining up with TRBD1. From germline, CDR1 is SGHAT and CDR2 FQDESV (reference sequence). V was pared by 5 bases and J by 6 bases, with 4 bases of the junction left unmatched. The CDR3 is 14 residues long. The CDR3 region is CASSPRDRGNEQFF. In DNA, the CDR3 is TGTGCCAGCAGCCCTCGGGACAGGGGCAATGAGCAGTTCTTC.

V and J are TRBV2 and TRBJ2-7; TRBD2 agrees at 8 bases. The CDR3 totals 14 residues. J was trimmed by 4 bases and V by 3 bases; bases with no gene match: 5. Germline V lookup: CDR1 SNHLY, CDR2 FYNNEI. CDR3 sequence: CASSEGLGWYEQYF. The CDR3 DNA is TGTGCCAGCAGTGAGGGACTAGGATGGTACGAGCAGTACTTC.